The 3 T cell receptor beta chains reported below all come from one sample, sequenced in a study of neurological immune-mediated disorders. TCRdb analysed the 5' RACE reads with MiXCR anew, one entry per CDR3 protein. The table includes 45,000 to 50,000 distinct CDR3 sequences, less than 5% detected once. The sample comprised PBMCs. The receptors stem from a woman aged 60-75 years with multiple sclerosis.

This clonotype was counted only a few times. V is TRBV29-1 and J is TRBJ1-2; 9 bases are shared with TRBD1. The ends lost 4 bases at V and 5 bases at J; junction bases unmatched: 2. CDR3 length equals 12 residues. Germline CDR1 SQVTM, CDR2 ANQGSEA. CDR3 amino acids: CSVGTGDYGYTF. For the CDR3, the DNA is TGCAGCGTTGGGACAGGGGATTATGGCTACACCTTC.

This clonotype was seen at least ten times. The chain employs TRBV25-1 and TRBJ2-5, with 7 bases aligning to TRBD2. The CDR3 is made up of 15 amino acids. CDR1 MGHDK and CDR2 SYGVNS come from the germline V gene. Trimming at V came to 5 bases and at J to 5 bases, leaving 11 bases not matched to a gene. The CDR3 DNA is TGTGCCAGCAGTAAACACGGCGGGGGAGGTGAGACCCAGTACTTC. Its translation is CASSKHGGGGETQYF.

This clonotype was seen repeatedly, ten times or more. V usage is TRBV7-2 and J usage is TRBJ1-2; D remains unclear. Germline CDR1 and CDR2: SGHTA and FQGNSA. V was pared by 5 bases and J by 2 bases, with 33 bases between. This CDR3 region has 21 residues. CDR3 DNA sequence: TGTGCCAGCAGCGCCGCAGAAACCCCCACTTTCCTTGACCTAAACAACTATGGCTACACCTTC. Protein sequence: CASSAAETPTFLDLNNYGYTF.